This is a list of T cell receptor beta chains from one sample in a study of metastatic and nonmetastatic thyroid tumors. TCRdb re-analyzed the PCR reads using MiXCR. The data show roughly 64,000 clones, roughly 4.1% seen once. The sequenced sample consisted of blood. Every receptor here comes from a female donor with papillary thyroid cancer or a benign thyroid nodule (not recorded which). Some clones in this sample may be carry-over from other donors' samples. Both conserved end residues are part of each CDR3. The D gene is left open where the match is weak. Where a row states a size, it is once, few, many or the class of an expanded clone; other rows omit it.

CDR3 protein	CDR3 DNA	D gene	V gene	J gene	clone size
CASSLLTFGYTF	TGTGCCAGCAGCCTACTAACGTTTGGCTACACCTTC	NA	TRBV28	TRBJ1-2	many
CASSVAGTSGSIGTQYF	TGTGCCAGCAGCGTAGCCGGGACTAGCGGGAGTATTGGGACCCAGTACTTC	TRBD2	TRBV9	TRBJ2-5	many
CASSTPGQGGREKLFF	TGTGCCAGTAGTACCCCGGGACAGGGAGGGCGCGAAAAACTGTTTTTT	TRBD1	TRBV19	TRBJ1-4	many
CASNFLLGQGNEQFF	TGTGCCAGCAACTTCCTGCTTGGACAGGGCAATGAGCAGTTCTTC	TRBD1	TRBV27	TRBJ2-1	NA
CASSYLMNTEAFF	TGTGCCAGCAGCTATCTGATGAACACTGAAGCTTTCTTT	NA	TRBV3-1	TRBJ1-1	many
CASRSTGSVTEAFF	TGTGCCAGCAGGTCGACAGGGTCGGTCACTGAAGCTTTCTTT	TRBD1	TRBV28	TRBJ1-1	few
CASSLTTNSYEQYF	TGTGCCAGCAGTCTGACTACCAATTCCTACGAGCAGTACTTC	NA	TRBV27	TRBJ2-7	many
CASRDASYEQYF	TGTGCCAGCAGGGATGCTTCCTACGAGCAGTACTTC	NA	TRBV6-2/TRBV6-3	TRBJ2-7	few
CSAKKGLVGETQYF	TGCAGTGCAAAGAAGGGACTAGTGGGAGAGACCCAGTACTTC	TRBD2	TRBV20-1	TRBJ2-5	many
CASSAVIGSYNEQFF	TGTGCCAGCAGCGCCGTGATCGGGTCCTACAATGAGCAGTTCTTC	NA	TRBV9	TRBJ2-1	many
CSARDQRPGGYTF	TGCAGTGCTAGAGATCAACGACCGGGGGGCTACACCTTC	NA	TRBV20-1	TRBJ1-2	many
CASSFEPSGRISF	TGTGCCAGCAGTTTTGAGCCTAGCGGGAGAATCAGCTTC	TRBD2	TRBV12-3/TRBV12-4	TRBJ2-1	many
CASSSGPGEKLFF	TGTGCCAGCAGTTCTGGTCCTGGAGAAAAACTGTTTTTT	NA	TRBV6-1	TRBJ1-4	many
CATSDPPGGRNSHLHF	TGTGCCACCAGTGATCCGCCGGGAGGGCGGAATTCACACCTCCACTTT	NA	TRBV24-1	TRBJ1-6	NA
CRGAGGPSRGNIQYF	TGTCGGGGGGCGGGAGGGCCCTCGAGGGGGAACATTCAGTACTTC	TRBD2	TRBV5-6	TRBJ2-4	NA
CASSHRRGATNEKLFF	TGTGCCAGTAGCCACCGACGGGGTGCGACTAATGAAAAACTGTTTTTT	NA	TRBV19	TRBJ1-4	many
CASSLERGTEAFF	TGTGCCAGCAGCTTAGAGAGGGGCACTGAAGCTTTCTTT	NA	TRBV7-6	TRBJ1-1	many
CASSLDRAGVTQYF	TGTGCCAGCAGTTTAGACAGGGCGGGGGTTACGCAGTATTTT	NA	TRBV12-3/TRBV12-4	TRBJ2-3	many
CSARTLVGLETQYF	TGCAGTGCTAGAACACTGGTAGGGCTTGAGACCCAGTACTTT	NA	TRBV20-1	TRBJ2-5	NA
CASTQGPSTDTQYF	TGTGCCAGCACCCAGGGACCTAGCACAGATACGCAGTATTTT	NA	TRBV9	TRBJ2-3	many
CAISESGQSQPQHF	TGTGCCATCAGTGAGTCGGGACAGTCTCAGCCCCAGCATTTT	TRBD1	TRBV10-3	TRBJ1-5	many
CASDEQGYEQYF	TGTGCCAGCGACGAACAGGGGTACGAGCAGTACTTC	TRBD1	TRBV2	TRBJ2-7	many
CATGQAGGELFF	TGTGCCACCGGACAGGCGGGCGGGGAGCTGTTTTTT	TRBD1	TRBV24-1	TRBJ2-2	many
CASSLDQQYNQPQHF	TGTGCCAGCAGCTTAGATCAACAGTATAATCAGCCCCAGCATTTT	NA	TRBV11-2	TRBJ1-5	NA
CASSPSGGTSYEQYF	TGCGCCAGCAGCCCATCCGGAGGTACCTCCTACGAGCAGTACTTC	NA	TRBV5-1	TRBJ2-7	NA
CASSISGDEQFF	TGTGCCAGTAGTATCAGCGGCGATGAGCAGTTCTTC	NA	TRBV19	TRBJ2-1	few
CASSPKNSRTNTDTQYF	TGTGCCAGCTCACCTAAAAACTCCAGGACCAACACAGATACGCAGTATTTT	NA	TRBV18	TRBJ2-3	few
CASTNPEGAYSYEQYF	TGTGCCAGCACTAATCCGGAGGGGGCCTACTCCTACGAGCAGTACTTC	NA	TRBV6-2/TRBV6-3	TRBJ2-7	few
CASNVAGIHNEQFF	TGCGCCAGCAACGTGGCGGGTATCCACAATGAGCAGTTCTTC	NA	TRBV5-1	TRBJ2-1	NA